The entry below gives a single T cell receptor (beta chain) sequence along with its context. Its antigen is not known. This sample is part of a study of post-analysis software for immune sequencing data. As for the study in general: Several disease courses (relapsing-remitting, secondary progressive and progressive-relapsing) of multiple sclerosis were included. Whole-study results and caveats: Samples sharing a preparation batch grouped tightly together when assessed by F measure. Controls showed lower frequencies than patients for a handful of TRBV segments, and TRBV5-6, TRBV5-1 and TRBV20-1 were among these.

V was pared by 3 bases and J by 2 bases, with 11 bases between. CDR1 is DFQATT, CDR2 SNEGSKA, per germline (reference sequence). This CDR3 has 14 amino acids. Carried by the TCR beta cDNA libraries were unique molecular identifiers. TCRdb re-called the PCR reads through MiXCR, storing one row per CDR3 protein. Seen here are about 820,000 distinct CDR3 sequences, about 57% observed once, and the top ten hold 4.6%. Sequenced: blood. J is TRBJ2-4 and V is TRBV20-1; weak D call: TRBD1 (6 bases). The clonotype was recovered from a girl aged 10-17 years with multiple sclerosis. Here the CDR3 DNA reads TGCAGTGCTAGTGGGGGCGAAACCAAAAACATTCAGTACTTC. It encodes CSASGGETKNIQYF.